The following is a T cell receptor beta chain sequence with its context. V lost 3 bases and J lost 8, with 8 bases in between. The CDR3 totals 12 residues. Germline V gives CDR1 MDHEN, CDR2 SYDVKM. Sequenced by immunoSEQ multiplex PCR; TCRdb stores in-frame clones only, minus some. Here the sample spans about 82,000 clones, around 94% being singletons. The data derive from a study of technical replicates of blood from several donors. The sequence derives from a human donor in good health. Input material: T cells isolated from PBMCs. The chain couples TRBV28 to TRBJ2-1; D remains unclear. The CDR3 DNA reads TGTGCCAGCAGTTTGCGAGTTTATGAGCAGTTCTTC. As protein: CASSLRVYEQFF.